This TCR beta chain was retrieved from a study of shared clonotypes between healthy human individuals. The CDR3 has 16 amino acids. V gave up 7 bases and J gave up 2 bases; unmatched junction bases: 6. The germline CDR1 and CDR2 sequences are MNHNY and SVGAGI (reference sequence). TCRdb's copy holds only in-frame clones and misses some; the assay was immunoSEQ multiplex PCR. Altogether about 480,000 clones are present, more than 65% being singletons, with the ten largest covering 13%. The rearrangement uses TRBV6-6 and TRBJ2-2; 11 bases map to TRBD2. The sequence was obtained from a woman aged 40-49 years in good health. Some clones in this sample may be carry-over from other donors' samples. Source material: PBMCs. The CDR3 protein is CASNKGLAANTGELFF. The CDR3 DNA is TGTGCCAGCAACAAGGGACTAGCGGCTAACACCGGGGAGCTGTTTTTT.